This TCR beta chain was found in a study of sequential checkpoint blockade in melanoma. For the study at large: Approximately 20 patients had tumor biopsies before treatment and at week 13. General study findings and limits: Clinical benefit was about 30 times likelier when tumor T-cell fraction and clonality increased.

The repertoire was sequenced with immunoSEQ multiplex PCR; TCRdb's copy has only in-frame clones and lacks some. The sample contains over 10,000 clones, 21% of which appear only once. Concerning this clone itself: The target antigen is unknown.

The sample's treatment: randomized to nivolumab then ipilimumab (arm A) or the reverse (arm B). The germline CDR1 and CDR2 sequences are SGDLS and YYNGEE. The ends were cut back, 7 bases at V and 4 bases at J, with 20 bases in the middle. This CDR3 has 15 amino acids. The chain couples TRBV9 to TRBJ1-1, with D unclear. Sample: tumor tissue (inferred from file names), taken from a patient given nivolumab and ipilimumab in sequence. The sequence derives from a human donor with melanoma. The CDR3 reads CASVGLDGLGTEAFF. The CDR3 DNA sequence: TGTGCCAGCGTCGGTCTGGACGGGTTGGGCACTGAAGCTTTCTTT.